This T cell receptor (beta chain) came from a study of blood T cell repertoires in COVID-19. Whole-study context: The origin of the acute and convalescent COVID-19 samples was the United States, Italy and Spain.

This clone was recorded only once. Using immunoSEQ multiplex PCR, the repertoire was profiled, and TCRdb retains in-frame clones only, with some absent. The table includes a few hundred thousand clones, over 65% detected once. With V trimmed by 4 bases and J by 7 bases, 9 bases remained unmatched. The CDR3 contains 14 residues. The germline V gene encodes CDR1 LGHDT and CDR2 YNNKEL (reference sequence). The sequenced sample consisted of peripheral blood. The chain employs TRBV3-1 (or the pseudogene TRBV3-2) and TRBJ1-2; 7 bases line up with TRBD1. The receptor comes from a woman aged 80 or older with acute or convalescent COVID-19. The CDR3 spells CASSPAGGAAGYTF. The CDR3 DNA is TGTGCCAGCAGCCCGGCAGGGGGAGCGGCTGGCTACACCTTC.